One sample yielded the 16 T cell receptor beta chains listed below, sequenced in a study of T cell changes during pregnancy in multiple sclerosis. Produced via immunoSEQ multiplex PCR; TCRdb's table is partial and in-frame only. The sample carries just under 80,000 clones, roughly 93% recorded once. Sequencing used peripheral blood, obtained in the first trimester of pregnancy. All receptors come from a female donor with multiple sclerosis, enrolled in a pregnancy study.

V is TRBV5-4 and J is TRBJ1-3; the D gene is possibly TRBD1 (5 bases). This CDR3 contains 14 residues. Per germline, CDR1 SGHNT and CDR2 YYREEE (reference sequence). Trimming removed 2 bases at V and 5 bases at J, with 11 bases between. The CDR3 reads CASSLGTGRNTIYF. The CDR3 nucleotides are TGTGCCAGCAGCTTAGGTACAGGACGAAACACCATATATTTT.

The rearrangement links TRBV13 to TRBJ2-2; TRBD1 agrees at 9 bases. Trimming removed 4 bases from V and 4 bases from J; junction bases left unmatched: 7. The CDR3 extends over 16 amino acids. Germline values: CDR1 PRHDT, CDR2 FYEKMQ (reference sequence). This chain's CDR3 is CASSYYRGRGTGELFF. The CDR3 nucleotides are TGTGCCAGCAGCTACTACAGGGGGCGCGGCACCGGGGAGCTGTTTTTT.

The chain joins TRBV10-3 to TRBJ1-2, with D possibly TRBD1 on 5 matching bases. Germline V gives CDR1 ENHRY, CDR2 SYGVKD. With 3 bases removed from V and 8 bases from J, the gap between germline ends came to 22 bases. This CDR3 region has 16 residues. Here the CDR3 DNA reads TGTGCCATCAGTGACCTTGTTGTAGGCAGGGCTAGAGGCTACACCTTC. Translating gives CAISDLVVGRARGYTF.

This rearrangement joins TRBV11-2 to TRBJ2-1; TRBD2 aligns across 8 bases. This CDR3 contains 13 residues. Germline V gene data show CDR1 as SGHAT and CDR2 as FQNNGV. The CDR3 sequence: CATLADSYNEQFF. The CDR3 DNA follows: TGTGCTACACTAGCGGACTCCTACAATGAGCAGTTCTTC.

The chain has TRBV18 and TRBJ1-1, with D maybe TRBD1 (6 bases). The CDR3 covers 15 residues. CDR1 and CDR2 from the germline V gene are KGHSH and LQKENI. Trimming took off 4 bases at V and 3 bases at J, with 15 bases between the two ends. The CDR3 protein is CASSLNGGRDTEAFF. CDR3 nucleotide sequence: TGTGCCAGCTCACTAAACGGGGGGCGAGACACTGAAGCTTTCTTT.

This CDR3 reads CASSKANRGDQPQHF. The CDR3 bases are TGTGCCAGCAGCAAGGCTAACAGGGGAGATCAGCCCCAGCATTTT. This rearrangement joins TRBV5-8 to TRBJ1-5; 7 positions match TRBD1. CDR3 size: 15 residues. V shed 4 bases and J 5 bases; nucleotides not matched to a gene: 9. From germline, CDR1 is SGHTS and CDR2 YDEGEE.

The V gene is TRBV2, the J gene TRBJ1-1; D ambiguous. V lost 3 bases and J lost 8, with 13 bases in between. Germline values: CDR1 SNHLY, CDR2 FYNNEI. This CDR3 contains 13 residues. The CDR3 DNA is TGTGCCAGCAGTGATTTTGATGGGCTGGAAGCTTTCTTT. It encodes CASSDFDGLEAFF. Full variable domain (missing parts from reference TRBV2 and TRBJ1-1): EPEVTQTPSHQVTQMGQEVILRCVPISNHLYFYWYRQILGQKVEFLVSFYNNEISEKSEIFDDQFSVERPDGSNFTLKIRSTKLEDSAMYFCASSDFDGLEAFFGQGTRLTVV.

A note on this clone: One end of the junction fails to match germline, which may point to a read error. This chain connects TRBV7-9 to TRBJ1-1; D unresolved. This CDR3 spans 12 amino acids. Germline-derived CDR1 and CDR2 are SEHNR and FQNEAQ (reference sequence). The CDR3 DNA is TGTGCCATCAGCCCTTTGAACACTGAAGCTTTCTTT. Translated: CAISPLNTEAFF.

This chain uses TRBV7-8 with TRBJ2-5, with TRBD2 matching 14 bases. Per the germline V gene, CDR1 is SGHVS and CDR2 is FQNEAQ. V was clipped by 5 bases and J by 4 bases; unmatched bases: 0. The CDR3 length is 14 residues. Here the CDR3 reads CASSGTSGGETQYF. The DNA of the CDR3 is TGTGCCAGCAGCGGGACTAGCGGGGGAGAGACCCAGTACTTC.

This clone came up once. J is TRBJ1-5 and V is TRBV5-1; D possibly corresponds to TRBD1 (6 bases). This CDR3 region has 16 residues. Germline V gene sequence: CDR1 SGHRS, CDR2 YFSETQ. Trimming stripped 0 bases from V and 4 bases from J, with 14 bases between. The CDR3 loop is CASSLGGQNENQPQHF. DNA for the CDR3: TGCGCCAGCAGCTTGGGGGGACAAAACGAAAATCAGCCCCAGCATTTT. Drawing the rest from reference TRBV5-1 and TRBJ1-5, the complete variable domain is KAGVTQTPRYLIKTRGQQVTLSCSPISGHRSVSWYQQTPGQGLQFLFEYFSETQRNKGNFPGRFSGRQFSNSRSEMNVSTLELGDSALYLCASSLGGQNENQPQHFGDGTRLSIL.

The chain is built from TRBV6-1 and TRBJ1-2; TRBD1 agrees at 8 bases. This CDR3 spans 14 amino acids. The ends lost 3 bases at V and 6 bases at J; junction bases unmatched: 6. Per the germline V gene, CDR1 is MNHNS and CDR2 is SASEGT. CDR3 bases: TGTGCCAGCAGTGACCCGACAGGGGACGATGGCTACACCTTC. It translates to CASSDPTGDDGYTF.

The chain combines TRBV6-1 with TRBJ2-1; 10 bases line up with TRBD2. CDR1 MNHNS and CDR2 SASEGT come from the germline V gene. J gave up 9 bases and V 4 bases, and 12 bases lay outside the gene matches. This CDR3 has 16 residues. CDR3 sequence: CASSVLLAGAGGEQFF. The CDR3 coding sequence is TGTGCCAGCAGTGTTCTTCTAGCGGGAGCGGGGGGTGAGCAGTTCTTC.

J is TRBJ1-5 and V is TRBV6-5; perhaps TRBD1 as D (5 bases). CDR1 is MNHEY and CDR2 is SVGAGI in the germline V gene. This CDR3 spans 15 amino acids. V was cut by 6 bases and J by 6 bases, with 18 bases left in between. Here the CDR3 reads CASSLAQGIGQPQHF. The CDR3, as DNA: TGTGCCAGCAGCCTGGCGCAGGGAATAGGTCAGCCCCAGCATTTT.

The rearrangement links TRBV19 to TRBJ2-6; D is unresolved. The germline CDR1 and CDR2 sequences are LNHDA and SQIVND (reference sequence). Trimming removed 4 bases at V and 0 bases at J, with 13 bases between. This CDR3 comprises 17 residues. The CDR3 region has the DNA TGTGCCAGTAGTAGGCTCCTGACTGGCTCTGGGGCCAACGTCCTGACTTTC. Protein product: CASSRLLTGSGANVLTF.

This chain links TRBV27 with TRBJ2-7, with unresolved D. CDR1 and CDR2 from the germline V gene are MNHEY and SMNVEV (reference sequence). This CDR3 contains 12 residues. The germline V and J ends were trimmed by 7 bases and 3 bases, with 10 bases remaining between them. CDR3 sequence (DNA): TGTGCCAGCAAATATCCGAGCTACGAGCAGTACTTC. Translated, it gives CASKYPSYEQYF.

The chain employs TRBV30 and TRBJ1-1; unclear D gene. Germline CDR1 is GTSNPN and CDR2 is SVGIG (reference sequence). The CDR3 covers 10 residues. The CDR3 coding sequence is TGTGCTTCGAGGTACACTGAAGCTTTCTTT. It is translated as CASRYTEAFF.